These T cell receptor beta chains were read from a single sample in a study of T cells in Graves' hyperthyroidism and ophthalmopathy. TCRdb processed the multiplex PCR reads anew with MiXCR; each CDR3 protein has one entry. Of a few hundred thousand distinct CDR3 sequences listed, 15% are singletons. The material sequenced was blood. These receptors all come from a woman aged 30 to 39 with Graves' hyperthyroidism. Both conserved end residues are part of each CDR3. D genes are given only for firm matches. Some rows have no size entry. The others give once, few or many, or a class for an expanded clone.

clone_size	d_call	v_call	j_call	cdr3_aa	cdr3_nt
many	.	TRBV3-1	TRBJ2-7	CASSQDTSTYYEQYF	TGTGCCAGCAGCCAAGATACTAGTACTTACTACGAGCAGTACTTC
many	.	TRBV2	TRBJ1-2	CAGLKDGYGYTF	TGTGCCGGATTGAAGGACGGCTATGGCTACACCTTC
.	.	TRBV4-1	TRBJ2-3	CASSLGPDSSDTQYF	TGCGCCAGCAGCCTAGGTCCAGATTCGTCAGATACGCAGTATTTT
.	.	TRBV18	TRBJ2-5	CASPPQTGTGETQYF	TGTGCCAGCCCACCCCAGACAGGGACTGGAGAGACCCAGTACTTC
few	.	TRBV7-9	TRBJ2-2	CASPAQGPGELFF	TGTGCCAGCCCCGCCCAGGGGCCCGGGGAGCTGTTTTTT
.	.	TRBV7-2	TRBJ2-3	CASSLVWPAGTDTQYF	TGTGCCAGCAGCCTAGTGTGGCCGGCTGGCACAGATACGCAGTATTTT
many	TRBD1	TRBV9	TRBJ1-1	CASSASADRGTEAFF	TGTGCCAGCAGCGCGAGTGCCGACAGGGGCACTGAAGCTTTCTTT
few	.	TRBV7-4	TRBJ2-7	CASSTGPLEQYF	TGTGCCAGCAGCACGGGCCCCCTCGAGCAGTACTTC
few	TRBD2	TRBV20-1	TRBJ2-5	CSAETPGLAGLRETQYF	TGCAGTGCAGAAACCCCGGGACTAGCGGGGCTCCGGGAGACCCAGTACTTC
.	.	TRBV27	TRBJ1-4	CASSFTRGANEKLFF	TGTGCCAGCAGTTTCACGAGGGGAGCTAATGAAAAACTGTTTTTT
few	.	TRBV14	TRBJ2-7	CASSQVAGLHSREQYF	TGTGCCAGCAGCCAAGTCGCCGGACTTCACTCTCGGGAGCAGTACTTC
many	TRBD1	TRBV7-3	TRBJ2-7	CASSRDTGGLREQYF	TGTGCCAGCAGCCGGGATACAGGGGGCCTGCGCGAGCAGTACTTC
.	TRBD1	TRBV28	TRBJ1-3	CASSRQGAAGNTIYF	TGTGCCAGCAGCAGACAGGGGGCGGCTGGAAACACCATATATTTT
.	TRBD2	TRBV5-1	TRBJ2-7	CASSLGSGGYYEQYF	TGCGCCAGCAGCTTGGGATCGGGGGGGTACTACGAGCAGTACTTC
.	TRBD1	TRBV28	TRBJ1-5	CASSPPPGGGGNQPQHF	TGTGCCAGCAGTCCCCCCCCAGGGGGCGGCGGAAATCAGCCCCAGCATTTT
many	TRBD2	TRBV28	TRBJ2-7	CASSGDYSYEQYF	TGTGCCAGCAGCGGGGACTATAGCTACGAGCAGTACTTC
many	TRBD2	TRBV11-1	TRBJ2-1	CASSLGSGRSYNEQFF	TGTGCCAGCAGCTTAGGTAGCGGGAGGTCCTACAATGAGCAGTTCTTC
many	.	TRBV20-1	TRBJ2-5	CSATPRAGLQETQYF	TGCAGTGCTACCCCCCGGGCAGGTCTACAAGAGACCCAGTACTTC
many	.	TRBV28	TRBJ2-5	CASSLRVPETQYF	TGTGCCAGCAGTTTACGGGTCCCGGAGACCCAGTACTTC
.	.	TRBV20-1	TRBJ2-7	CSARDETRSSYEQYF	TGCAGTGCTAGAGATGAGACCCGTAGCTCCTACGAGCAGTACTTC
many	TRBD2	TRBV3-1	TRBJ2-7	CASSQLSGAYEQYF	TGTGCCAGCAGCCAACTTAGCGGGGCCTACGAGCAGTACTTC
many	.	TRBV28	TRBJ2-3	CASSLGLTGPTDTQYF	TGTGCCAGCAGTTTAGGTTTAACAGGGCCGACAGATACGCAGTATTTT
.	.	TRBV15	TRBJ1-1	CATSTFRGNAEAFF	TGTGCCACCAGCACTTTCAGGGGAAACGCTGAAGCTTTCTTT
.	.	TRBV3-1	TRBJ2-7	CASSQGTGPAGNSYEQYF	TGTGCCAGCAGCCAAGGGACAGGGCCAGCGGGGAACTCCTACGAGCAGTACTTC
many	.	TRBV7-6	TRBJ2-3	CASSLVNSYTDTQYF	TGTGCCAGCAGCTTAGTCAACAGTTACACAGATACGCAGTATTTT
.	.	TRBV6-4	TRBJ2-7	CASMVFHEQYF	TGTGCCAGTATGGTGTTCCACGAGCAGTACTTC
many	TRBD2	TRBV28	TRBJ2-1	CASSLAGGREQFF	TGTGCCAGCAGTCTGGCGGGAGGGCGTGAGCAGTTCTTC
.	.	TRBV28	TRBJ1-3	CASSFYRNTIYF	TGTGCCAGCAGTTTCTATAGAAACACCATATATTTT
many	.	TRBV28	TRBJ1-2	CASSPSSDHYGYTF	TGTGCCAGCAGTCCGAGTTCGGACCACTATGGCTACACCTTC
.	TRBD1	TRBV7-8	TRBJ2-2	CASSLQTGVTGELFF	TGTGCCAGCAGCCTACAGACAGGGGTTACCGGGGAGCTGTTTTTT
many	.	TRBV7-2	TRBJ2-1	CASSLGINNEQFF	TGTGCCAGCAGCCTAGGGATAAACAATGAGCAGTTCTTC